This TCR beta chain was profiled in a study of blood T cell repertoires in COVID-19. Study context: Sites across the United States, Italy and Spain contributed samples from acute and convalescent COVID-19.

The protocol was immunoSEQ multiplex PCR, while the TCRdb copy is restricted to in-frame clones and leaves out a portion. The sample yields about 380,000 clones, more than 75% seen once. Germline CDR1 SGHRS, CDR2 YFSETQ. The CDR3 length is 14 residues. V lost 7 bases, J lost 9 bases, and 20 bases lay in between. The clonotype originates from a woman aged 25 to 39 who had recovered from COVID-19. Specimen: PBMCs or T cells enriched from blood (not recorded which). This sequence joins TRBV5-1 and TRBJ2-1; TRBD2 might be the D (6 bases). In nucleotides, the CDR3 is TGCGCCAGCGGGACGGGAGAGTTTATACGTGAGCAGTTCTTC. Translated: CASGTGEFIREQFF.